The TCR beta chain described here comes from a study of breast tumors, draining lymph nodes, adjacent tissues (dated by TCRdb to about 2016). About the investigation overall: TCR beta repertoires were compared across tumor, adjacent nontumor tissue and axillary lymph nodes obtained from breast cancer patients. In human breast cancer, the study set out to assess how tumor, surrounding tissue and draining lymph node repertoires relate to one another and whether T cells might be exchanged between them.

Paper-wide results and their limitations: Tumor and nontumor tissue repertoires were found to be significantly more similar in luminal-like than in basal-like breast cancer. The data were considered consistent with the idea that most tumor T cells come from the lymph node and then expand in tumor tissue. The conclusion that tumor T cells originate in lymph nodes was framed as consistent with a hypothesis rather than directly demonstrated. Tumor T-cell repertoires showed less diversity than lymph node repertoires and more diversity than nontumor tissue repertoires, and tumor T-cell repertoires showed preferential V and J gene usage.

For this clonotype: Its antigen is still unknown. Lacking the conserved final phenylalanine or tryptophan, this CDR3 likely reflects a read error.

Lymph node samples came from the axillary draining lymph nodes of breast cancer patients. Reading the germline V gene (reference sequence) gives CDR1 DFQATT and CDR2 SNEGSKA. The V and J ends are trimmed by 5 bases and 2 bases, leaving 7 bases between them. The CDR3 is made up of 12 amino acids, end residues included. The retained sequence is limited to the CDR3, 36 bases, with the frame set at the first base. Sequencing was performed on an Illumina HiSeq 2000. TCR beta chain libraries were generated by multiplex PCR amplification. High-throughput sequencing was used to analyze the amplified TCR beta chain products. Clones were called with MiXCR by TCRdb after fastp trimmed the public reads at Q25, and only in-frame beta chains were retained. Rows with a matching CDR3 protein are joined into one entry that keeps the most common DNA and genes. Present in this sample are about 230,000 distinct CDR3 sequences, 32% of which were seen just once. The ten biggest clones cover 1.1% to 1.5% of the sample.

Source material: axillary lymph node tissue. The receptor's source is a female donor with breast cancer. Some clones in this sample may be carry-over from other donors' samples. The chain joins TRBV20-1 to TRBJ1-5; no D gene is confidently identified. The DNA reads TGCAGTGCTTCGGACCGCAATCAGCCCCAGCATGGT. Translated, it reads CSASDRNQPQHG.